These 31 T cell receptor beta chains share one sample of origin, sequenced in a study of control samples from healthy donors and cancer patients. The protocol was immunoSEQ multiplex PCR, while the TCRdb copy is restricted to in-frame clones and leaves out a portion. The table records approximately 83,000 clones, approximately 93% of them present only once. Sequencing input: blood. The receptors come from a woman aged 25-40 years in good health.

The chain uses TRBV10-2 and TRBJ2-5; the D call may be TRBD1 or TRBD2 (5 bases each). This CDR3 comprises 14 residues. V was pared by 6 bases and J by 7 bases, with 18 bases between. Looked up from germline, CDR1 is WSHSY and CDR2 is SAAADI. The CDR3, as DNA: TGCGCCAGCAGCTACGGGGCCTCTGAGGGGACCCAGTACTTC. This encodes CASSYGASEGTQYF.

The rearrangement joins TRBV4-1 to TRBJ1-5; the D is unclear. CDR3 length: 14 residues. V lost 1 base to trimming and J lost 4 bases, with 8 bases between them. Germline V gives CDR1 MGHRA, CDR2 YSYEKL. The CDR3 coding sequence is TGCGCCAGCAGCCAAGCCGGATCAAATCAGCCCCAGCATTTT. It encodes CASSQAGSNQPQHF.

The chain couples TRBV6-5 to TRBJ2-2; tentative D call: TRBD1 (6 bases). Per germline, CDR1 MNHEY and CDR2 SVGAGI. V gave up 6 bases and J gave up 3 bases, with 14 bases separating them. CDR3 length equals 15 residues. The CDR3 here is CASRRGTGDTGELFF. CDR3 nucleotide sequence: TGTGCCAGCAGAAGGGGGACGGGCGACACCGGGGAGCTGTTTTTT.

The rearrangement links TRBV9 to TRBJ2-3; D is uncertain. The CDR3 has 13 amino acids. V was shortened by 0 bases and J by 4 bases, with 6 bases between the two germline ends. The V gene's germline CDR1 is SGDLS and CDR2 YYNGEE. Here the CDR3 DNA reads TGTGCCAGCAGCGTAGCATTGTCAGATACGCAGTATTTT. Amino acid sequence: CASSVALSDTQYF. The complete variable domain, with remaining parts taken from reference TRBV9 and TRBJ2-3, reads DSGVTQTPKHLITATGQRVTLRCSPRSGDLSVYWYQQSLDQGLQFLIQYYNGEERAKGNILERFSAQQFPDLHSELNLSSLELGDSALYFCASSVALSDTQYFGPGTRLTVL.

In DNA form, the CDR3 reads TGCAGCGTTTTTCGAGCGGGAGGAATAAGCTCCTACAATGAGCAGTTCTTC. Amino acid sequence: CSVFRAGGISSYNEQFF. The genes are TRBV29-1 and TRBJ2-1; 9 bases map to TRBD2. Germline CDR1 and CDR2: SQVTM and ANQGSEA. The junction had 11 bases not matched to a gene; V was cut back by 5 bases and J by 0 bases. There are 17 residues in the CDR3.

This clone appeared once. The rearrangement uses TRBV29-1 and TRBJ2-1; a weak D match, TRBD2 (5 bases). This CDR3 has 10 residues. Germline CDR1 and CDR2: SQVTM and ANQGSEA. CDR3 bases: TGCCCGAACCGGGGATGGTGGCAGTTCTTC. Translation: CPNRGWWQFF.

This clone was seen a few times. This chain joins TRBV12-5 and TRBJ1-3, with D possibly being TRBD1 (5 bases). Per the germline V gene, CDR1 is LGHNT and CDR2 is FRNRAP. This CDR3 region has 12 residues. The V gene lost 6 bases and the J gene lost 11 bases, with 14 bases spanning the gap. CDR3 amino acids: CASGGDSGAIYF. As DNA, the CDR3 is TGTGCTAGTGGGGGGGACTCCGGTGCCATATATTTT. The whole variable domain, remainder taken from reference TRBV12-5 and TRBJ1-3, is DARVTQTPRHKVTEMGQEVTMRCQPILGHNTVFWYRQTMMQGLELLAYFRNRAPLDDSGMPKDRFSAEMPDATLATLKIQPSEPRDSAVYFCASGGDSGAIYFGEGSWLTVV.

The chain couples TRBV5-6 to TRBJ2-7, with D possibly TRBD1 on 6 matching bases. Germline V lookup: CDR1 SGHDT, CDR2 YYEEEE. The CDR3 has 12 amino acids. Trimming left V 3 bases short and J 7 bases short, with 11 bases between. Here the CDR3 DNA reads TGTGCCAGCAGCTGGGACATGTCTGAGCAGTACTTC. As protein: CASSWDMSEQYF.

The rearrangement uses TRBV4-1 and TRBJ1-5, with 8 bases aligning to TRBD1. Losses at the gene ends were 0 bases for V and 2 bases for J; bases not matched to a gene: 0. The length of the CDR3 is 15 residues. CDR1 MGHRA and CDR2 YSYEKL come from the germline V gene. CDR3: CASSQETGGNQPQHF. The CDR3 DNA reads TGCGCCAGCAGCCAAGAGACAGGGGGCAATCAGCCCCAGCATTTT.

This chain links TRBV11-2 with TRBJ1-1; 8 bases align to TRBD1. CDR1 and CDR2 (germline): SGHAT, FQNNGV. The CDR3 is 13 amino acids. With 6 bases clipped from V and 11 bases from J, the junction kept 11 bases outside the gene matches. In DNA form, the CDR3 reads TGTGCCAGCAGGACCGGGACAGGAGGTGTTGCTTTCTTT. Protein product: CASRTGTGGVAFF.

CDR3 DNA: TGTGCCAGCAGTTCACCAACAGGGGGCGCGAACTATGGCTACACCTTC. Its protein is CASSSPTGGANYGYTF. This sequence joins TRBV28 and TRBJ1-2, with TRBD1 identical over 9 bases. Germline CDR1 reads MDHEN; CDR2 reads SYDVKM. Unmatched junction bases numbered 8, after V lost 4 bases and J lost 2 bases. This CDR3 spans 16 amino acids.

The count of this clone is one. This chain uses TRBV6-6 with TRBJ2-1; no clear D. The CDR3 runs 14 residues. Germline lookup yields CDR1 MNHNY and CDR2 SVGAGI (reference sequence). V was cut by 7 bases and J by 0 bases, with 10 bases left in between. The CDR3 spells CASTIGRSYNEQFF. For the CDR3, the DNA is TGTGCCAGCACTATCGGACGCTCCTACAATGAGCAGTTCTTC.

The chain is built from TRBV7-8 and TRBJ1-2; 8 nucleotides match TRBD1. In germline, CDR1 is SGHVS, CDR2 FQNEAQ. Trimming took 6 bases from V and 7 from J; bases not matched to a gene: 13. The CDR3 covers 15 residues. This CDR3 reads CASSPDRTGLSGYTF. CDR3 nucleotide sequence: TGTGCCAGCAGTCCCGACAGGACAGGGCTATCTGGCTACACCTTC.

J is TRBJ1-1 and V is TRBV5-5; D not resolved. Trimming removed 6 bases from V and 3 bases from J, with 15 bases in between. This CDR3 is 14 amino acids long. Germline CDR1 is SGHKS and CDR2 is YYEKEE (reference sequence). The CDR3 nucleotides read TGTGCCAGCACACCTTTCGGGGTCGACACTGAAGCTTTCTTT. Its translation: CASTPFGVDTEAFF.

This chain joins TRBV7-2 and TRBJ2-1; tentatively, D is TRBD1 or TRBD2 (6 bases each). CDR3 length: 14 amino acids. The germline V gene has CDR1 SGHTA and CDR2 FQGNSA. The V end was cut by 10 bases, the J end by 0 bases, with 13 bases between. As DNA, the CDR3 is TGTGCCATCAAGGGGGGTAGCTCCTACAATGAGCAGTTCTTC. It yields the protein CAIKGGSSYNEQFF.

In the case of this clone: Other DNA sequences within the sample encode an identical CDR3. This rearrangement joins TRBV7-6 to TRBJ2-1, with D unresolved. The germline CDR1 and CDR2 sequences are SGHVS and FNYEAQ. V lost 8 bases and J lost 0, with 8 bases in between. This CDR3 has 13 residues. Written as DNA, the CDR3 is TGTGCCAGCGGAAGAAGCTCCTACAATGAGCAGTTCTTC. Its protein is CASGRSSYNEQFF.

The rearrangement links TRBV3-1 (or the pseudogene TRBV3-2) to TRBJ2-1, with 11 bases identical to TRBD2. Germline-derived CDR1 and CDR2 are LGHDT and YNNKEL (reference sequence). Trimming took 0 bases from V and 7 from J; bases not matched to a gene: 8. The CDR3 covers 17 residues. The CDR3, as DNA: TGTGCCAGCAGCCAAGATCTAGCGGGGGGCGGGTGGAATGAGCAGTTCTTC. Its protein is CASSQDLAGGGWNEQFF.

By share, this clone ranks as medium-sized (0.01 to 0.1%). This chain connects TRBV5-1 to TRBJ1-3; D gene ambiguous. The CDR3 spans 16 residues. With 1 base removed from V and 2 bases from J, the gap between germline ends came to 13 bases. From germline, CDR1 is SGHRS and CDR2 YFSETQ. The CDR3 region has the DNA TGCGCCAGCAGCTTGTTGTCTCCCGACACTGGAAACACCATATATTTT. This sequence encodes CASSLLSPDTGNTIYF.

V gene TRBV16 combines with J gene TRBJ2-3, with TRBD1 as a possible D gene (6 bases). Germline V CDR1 and CDR2: KGHSY, FQNENV. Trimming left V 4 bases short and J 6 bases short, with 11 bases between. CDR3 length: 13 residues. CDR3: CASSPTGSDTQYF. The CDR3 nucleotides are TGTGCCAGCAGCCCAACAGGGTCGGATACGCAGTATTTT.

V usage is TRBV11-2 and J usage is TRBJ1-3, with D possibly matching TRBD1 (6 bases). CDR3 length equals 15 residues. Germline V gene data show CDR1 as SGHAT and CDR2 as FQNNGV. V lost 5 bases to trimming and J lost 4 bases, with 15 bases between them. CDR3 protein: CASSTGTVSGNTIYF. As DNA, the CDR3 is TGTGCCAGCAGCACAGGGACCGTATCCGGAAACACCATATATTTT.

This clone was seen a handful of times. The chain couples TRBV6-2 or TRBV6-3 to TRBJ1-1; TRBD1 aligns across 8 bases. Germline CDR1 and CDR2: MNHEY and SVGEGT. This CDR3 spans 15 amino acids. V lost 4 bases to trimming and J lost 3 bases; unmatched junction nucleotides: 7. The CDR3 here is CASSSYQGADTEAFF. CDR3 in DNA: TGTGCCAGCAGTTCTTACCAGGGGGCTGACACTGAAGCTTTCTTT.

The chain combines TRBV24-1 with TRBJ1-1; D is ambiguous. Germline-derived CDR1 and CDR2 are KGHDR and SFDVKD. Trimming took off 2 bases at V and 1 base at J, with 10 bases between the two ends. The CDR3 covers 15 residues. CDR3 amino acids: CATSDSEQSNTEAFF. CDR3 DNA sequence: TGTGCCACCAGTGATTCAGAACAGTCGAACACTGAAGCTTTCTTT.

This sequence joins TRBV4-2 and TRBJ2-1; 7 bases line up with TRBD2. Germline V gives CDR1 LGHNA, CDR2 YNFKEQ. The V segment lost 0 bases and the J segment 2 bases; nucleotides outside the gene matches: 7. The CDR3 covers 17 residues. The CDR3: CASSQDHAGEAYNEQFF. CDR3 DNA: TGTGCCAGCAGCCAAGATCATGCGGGGGAGGCCTACAATGAGCAGTTCTTC.

The rearrangement joins TRBV9 to TRBJ1-4; a possible D gene is TRBD1 (5 bases). Germline V CDR1 and CDR2: SGDLS, YYNGEE. The CDR3 extends over 15 amino acids. Trimming took 5 bases from V and 7 from J, leaving 18 bases between them. The CDR3 loop reads CASSWGPLRSEKLFF. In DNA, the CDR3 is TGTGCCAGCAGTTGGGGACCCTTGCGGAGTGAAAAACTGTTTTTT.

The chain recombines TRBV6-1 with TRBJ1-4, with D perhaps TRBD1 (6 bases). This CDR3 spans 14 amino acids. Looked up from germline, CDR1 is MNHNS and CDR2 is SASEGT. V lost 0 bases and J lost 15, with 17 bases in between. CDR3: CASSEARGQRPLFF. The CDR3 nucleotides read TGTGCCAGCAGTGAAGCGCGAGGACAGCGGCCCTTGTTTTTT.

V gene TRBV6-5 combines with J gene TRBJ1-1; TRBD1 aligns across 7 bases. V was clipped by 9 bases and J by 7 bases; unmatched bases: 17. Germline CDR1 reads MNHEY; CDR2 reads SVGAGI. The CDR3 runs 15 residues. The CDR3 protein is CASRQGPAFPDEAFF. As DNA, the CDR3 is TGTGCCAGTCGACAGGGACCCGCGTTTCCCGATGAAGCTTTCTTT.

This chain links TRBV28 with TRBJ1-3; 10 bases match TRBD1. There are 14 residues in the CDR3. The germline gives CDR1 MDHEN, CDR2 SYDVKM. The V segment lost 5 bases and the J segment 10 bases; nucleotides outside the gene matches: 8. In DNA form, the CDR3 reads TGTGCCAGCAGTCGTCCCGGGACAGGGGTGACCATATATTTT. As protein: CASSRPGTGVTIYF.

The chain is built from TRBV29-1 and TRBJ1-2, with 9 bases aligning to TRBD1. CDR1 is SQVTM, CDR2 ANQGSEA, per germline. This CDR3 is built from 17 residues. The trim removed 3 bases at V and 4 bases at J, leaving 15 bases unmatched. CDR3 protein: CSVDGPQPGTGTYGYTF. DNA for the CDR3: TGCAGCGTTGACGGCCCCCAGCCCGGGACAGGGACCTATGGCTACACCTTC.

CDR3 DNA: TGCAGCGTTCTAACACTAGCGATAGGCACAGATACGCAGTATTTT. It yields the protein CSVLTLAIGTDTQYF. The rearrangement uses TRBV29-1 and TRBJ2-3; the match to TRBD2 covers 7 bases. This CDR3 contains 15 residues. Germline V gene lookup returns CDR1 SQVTM and CDR2 ANQGSEA. With 5 bases clipped from V and 1 base from J, the junction kept 9 bases outside the gene matches.

The V and J genes are TRBV4-1 and TRBJ1-2; D not certain. Per the germline V gene, CDR1 is MGHRA and CDR2 is YSYEKL. This CDR3 region has 15 residues. Between the trimmed V and J ends, which lost 6 bases and 6 bases, there was a span of 20 bases. The CDR3 reads CASRRGFLGIDGYTF. In DNA form, the CDR3 reads TGCGCCAGCAGGCGCGGGTTTCTGGGGATCGATGGCTACACCTTC.

The count of this clone is one. The rearrangement links TRBV5-1 to TRBJ1-1; D perhaps matches TRBD1 (6 bases). Trimming left V 0 bases short and J 1 base short, with 13 bases between. CDR1 and CDR2 from the germline V gene are SGHRS and YFSETQ. The CDR3 is 16 amino acids. CDR3 amino acids: CASSLGAQGANTEAFF. CDR3 in DNA: TGCGCCAGCAGCTTGGGGGCACAGGGAGCGAACACTGAAGCTTTCTTT.